These 16 T cell receptor beta chains share one sample of origin, sequenced in a study of metastatic and nonmetastatic thyroid tumors. All patients reached thyroid surgery having received no treatment beforehand. TCRdb recomputed clones from the PCR reads via MiXCR. The sample has 15,000 to 20,000 clones, approximately 23% seen once. The sequencing sample was made of adjacent normal tissue. Receptor source: a female donor with papillary thyroid cancer or a benign thyroid nodule (not recorded which). Some clones in this sample may be carry-over from other donors' samples.

The sample holds many counts of this clone. The chain links TRBV9 to TRBJ1-3, with 8 bases fitting TRBD1. The CDR3 consists of 17 residues. Trimming cost V 4 bases and J 0 bases; bases outside gene matches: 9. The germline gives CDR1 SGDLS, CDR2 YYNGEE. CDR3 loop: CASSPRTGLSSGNTIYF. In DNA form, the CDR3 reads TGTGCCAGCAGCCCTCGGACAGGGCTGAGCTCTGGAAACACCATATATTTT.

This clone was seen ten or more times. The CDR3 nucleotides read TGTGCCAGCAGCCCCCTCCGGAGGGGGGTCGGTGATACGCAGTATTTT. Its protein product is CASSPLRRGVGDTQYF. This chain joins TRBV3-1 and TRBJ2-3, with D perhaps being TRBD1 or TRBD2 (6 bases each). Germline lookup yields CDR1 LGHDT and CDR2 YNNKEL (reference sequence). The CDR3 loop spans 16 amino acids. V was shortened by 4 bases and J by 6 bases, with 20 bases between the two germline ends.

The table lists this clone with many counts. The rearrangement links TRBV5-1 to TRBJ2-2, with 9 nucleotides matching TRBD1. Per germline, CDR1 SGHRS and CDR2 YFSETQ. After removal of 3 bases from V and 4 bases from J, the junction contained 7 bases not matched to a gene. The CDR3 extends over 16 amino acids. The CDR3 bases are TGCGCCAGCAGCTGGGGACAGGGAGGGACCACCGGGGAGCTGTTTTTT. As protein: CASSWGQGGTTGELFF.

Judged by abundance, this clone is medium-sized. The chain links TRBV6-6 to TRBJ2-5, with 7 bases fitting TRBD2. This CDR3 is built from 15 residues. Germline V lookup: CDR1 MNHNY, CDR2 SVGAGI (reference sequence). The junction had 6 bases not matched to a gene; V was cut back by 3 bases and J by 2 bases. DNA for the CDR3: TGTGCCAGCAGTTATGCCGGGGGGACTCAAGAGACCCAGTACTTC. The encoded protein is CASSYAGGTQETQYF.

This clone has at least ten counts. A much larger clone lies one base from this, so it may be a read error. The chain joins TRBV5-4 to TRBJ1-3; TRBD1 is a possible D gene (5 bases). This CDR3 is 15 amino acids long. Germline assignment: CDR1 SGHNT and CDR2 YYREEE (reference sequence). The CDR3 sequence is CASSPTEGYGTTIYF. CDR3 nucleotide sequence: TGTGCCAGCAGCCCTACAGAGGGGTACGGAACCACCATATATTTT. The full variable domain, completed using reference TRBV5-4 and TRBJ1-3, is ETGVTQSPTHLIKTRGQQVTLRCSSQSGHNTVSWYQQALGQGPQFIFQYYREEENGRGNFPPRFSGLQFPNYSSELNVNALELDDSALYLCASSPTEGYGTTIYFGEGSWLTVV.

The J gene is TRBJ1-6, the V gene TRBV6-1; D unclear. The length of the CDR3 is 12 residues. Germline assignment: CDR1 MNHNS and CDR2 SASEGT. V was shortened by 10 bases and J by 6 bases, with 10 bases between the two germline ends. CDR3 coding DNA: TGTGCCACTACGGAGGCTAATTCACCCCTCCACTTT. This gives the protein CATTEANSPLHF.

This clone was counted many times. The chain links TRBV2 to TRBJ2-1, with 7 bases matching TRBD2. Germline loops: CDR1 SNHLY, CDR2 FYNNEI. The CDR3 is 17 amino acids. V lost 1 base to trimming and J lost 6 bases; unmatched junction nucleotides: 12. The CDR3, as DNA: TGTGCCAGCAGTGAAGTGGACTATCTACCGGGGGGCAATGAGCAGTTCTTC. It encodes CASSEVDYLPGGNEQFF.

In its sample, this clone is medium-sized. The chain has TRBV27 and TRBJ2-3; 13 bases match TRBD2. Germline assignment: CDR1 MNHEY and CDR2 SMNVEV (reference sequence). With 2 bases clipped from V and 2 bases from J, the junction kept 4 bases outside the gene matches. The CDR3 is 17 amino acids. The CDR3 DNA follows: TGTGCCAGCAGTTTAAACGGACTAGCGGGAGACACAGATACGCAGTATTTT. Translated, it gives CASSLNGLAGDTDTQYF.

V is TRBV7-9 and J is TRBJ2-5; 11 positions agree with TRBD1. V trimming: 5 bases; J trimming: 1 base; junction bases outside the gene matches: 3. The CDR3 contains 15 residues. CDR1 and CDR2 (germline): SEHNR, FQNEAQ (reference sequence). The CDR3 here is CASSRGTGGQETQYF. As DNA, the CDR3 is TGTGCCAGCAGCCGGGGGACAGGGGGCCAAGAGACCCAGTACTTC.

This clone was recorded at least ten times. The sample holds other DNA sequences that translate to the same CDR3. The V call is TRBV28, the J call TRBJ1-5; possibly TRBD1 for D (5 bases). V gave up 3 bases and J gave up 2 bases, with 20 bases separating them. The CDR3 consists of 18 residues. Germline V gene data show CDR1 as MDHEN and CDR2 as SYDVKM. CDR3 sequence: CASSFPPRHRGGNQPQHF. The DNA for the CDR3 is TGTGCCAGCAGTTTCCCGCCCCGACACCGGGGGGGCAATCAGCCCCAGCATTTT.

This clone appeared many times. This chain connects TRBV3-1 to TRBJ2-3; 9 bases align to TRBD2. The CDR3 runs 16 residues. The germline CDR1 and CDR2 sequences are LGHDT and YNNKEL (reference sequence). With 6 bases clipped from V and 0 bases from J, the junction kept 7 bases outside the gene matches. CDR3 sequence (DNA): TGTGCCAGCAGGCTAGCGGGACTAACTAGCACAGATACGCAGTATTTT. It encodes CASRLAGLTSTDTQYF.

Comments on this clone: The junction differs from germline at one of its ends, possibly a read error. V gene TRBV11-3 combines with J gene TRBJ2-1, with TRBD2 matching over 10 bases. The V gene's germline CDR1 is SGHNT and CDR2 YENEEA. CDR3 length: 14 amino acids. The CDR3 DNA reads TGTGCTAGCAGCTTAGCTAGCGGGGGCAATGAGCAGTTCTTC. Translating gives CASSLASGGNEQFF.

This clone was seen repeatedly, ten times or more. This chain joins TRBV7-9 and TRBJ2-5; D may be TRBD1 (6 bases). Germline lookup yields CDR1 SEHNR and CDR2 FQNEAQ (reference sequence). The CDR3 contains 15 residues. The germline V and J ends were trimmed by 3 bases and 2 bases, with 13 bases remaining between them. The CDR3 DNA reads TGTGCCAGCAGCTTTACCGGGACAAAACAAGAGACCCAGTACTTC. It encodes CASSFTGTKQETQYF.

This clone was counted ten times or more. This chain joins TRBV29-1 and TRBJ2-5; D possibly corresponds to TRBD2 (6 bases). This CDR3 has 12 residues. The V end was cut by 7 bases, the J end by 4 bases, with 13 bases between. Germline CDR1 reads SQVTM; CDR2 reads ANQGSEA. The CDR3 DNA is TGCAGCGCAGAGGGGCGGGGAGAGACCCAGTACTTC. Its protein is CSAEGRGETQYF.

The table lists this clone with many counts. As DNA, the CDR3 is TGTGCCAGCAGGTCCTCAGGGAGGAATGAAAAACTGTTTTTT. This gives the protein CASRSSGRNEKLFF. V and J are TRBV5-6 and TRBJ1-4; D might be TRBD1 (5 bases). The CDR3 length is 14 residues. Per the germline V gene, CDR1 is SGHDT and CDR2 is YYEEEE. V was shortened by 5 bases and J by 5 bases, with 13 bases between the two germline ends.

Within the sample, this clone is medium-sized. The J gene is TRBJ2-7, the V gene TRBV20-1; no reliable D call. V was trimmed by 1 base and J by 3 bases, leaving 10 bases between them. This CDR3 comprises 13 residues. Germline CDR1 and CDR2: DFQATT and SNEGSKA (reference sequence). The CDR3 coding sequence is TGCAGTGCTAGAGCGGCAGACGACTACGAGCAGTACTTC. Encoded protein: CSARAADDYEQYF.